Listed here is a single T cell receptor beta chain. The data belong to a study of blood T cell repertoires in COVID-19. V dropped 4 bases and J dropped 17; count of bases not matched to a gene: 10. CDR1 and CDR2 from the germline V gene are SGHRS and YFSETQ. This CDR3 spans 12 amino acids. Only in-frame clones appear in the TCRdb table, and some are missing; sequencing was by immunoSEQ multiplex PCR. The profile shows some 170,000 clones, about 87% of them singletons. The receptor comes from a woman aged 45-65 years with acute or convalescent COVID-19. The chain joins TRBV5-1 to TRBJ2-2, with 8 bases aligning to TRBD2. The sample was peripheral blood. CDR3 sequence reads: CASSTGGKECFF. CDR3 nucleotide sequence: TGCGCCAGCAGCACGGGAGGGAAGGAGTGTTTTTTT.